The 32 T cell receptor beta chains presented below share a single source sample, sequenced in a study of blood T cell repertoires in COVID-19. The protocol was immunoSEQ multiplex PCR, while the TCRdb copy is restricted to in-frame clones and leaves out a portion. The data show about 110,000 clones, around 90% seen once. Sequenced: peripheral blood. The receptors derive from a woman aged 30 to 39 with acute or convalescent COVID-19.

The V and J genes are TRBV2 and TRBJ1-1, with D possibly TRBD1 on 6 matching bases. The CDR3 length is 12 residues. Trimming stripped 7 bases from V and 11 bases from J, with 17 bases between. Germline CDR1 is SNHLY and CDR2 is FYNNEI. CDR3 amino acids: CASKGDETAAFF. The DNA for the CDR3 is TGTGCCAGCAAGGGGGACGAAACGGCGGCTTTCTTT.

The V and J genes are TRBV9 and TRBJ2-1; 8 bases are a match to TRBD2. V was clipped by 2 bases and J by 8 bases; unmatched bases: 12. The CDR3 length is 16 residues. Germline CDR1 is SGDLS and CDR2 is YYNGEE. This chain's CDR3 is CASSVVGRGRSDEQFF. The CDR3 coding sequence is TGTGCCAGCAGCGTGGTTGGTCGCGGGAGGTCAGATGAGCAGTTCTTC.

The chain couples TRBV6-2 or TRBV6-3 to TRBJ1-1; D gene unclear. Germline values: CDR1 MNHEY, CDR2 SVGEGT. V was trimmed by 2 bases and J by 1 base, leaving 8 bases between them. The CDR3 totals 14 residues. CDR3 loop: CASSYVAPNTEAFF. CDR3 nucleotide sequence: TGTGCCAGCAGTTACGTGGCTCCGAACACTGAAGCTTTCTTT.

The chain links TRBV28 to TRBJ1-4; the D is unclear. Trimming left V 7 bases short and J 0 bases short, with 6 bases between. In germline, CDR1 is MDHEN, CDR2 SYDVKM. CDR3 length: 13 residues. CDR3 loop: CASTGATNEKLFF. CDR3 DNA sequence: TGTGCCAGCACGGGTGCAACTAATGAAAAACTGTTTTTT.

The V gene is TRBV7-8, the J gene TRBJ2-3; D is undetermined. Trimming took off 1 base at V and 0 bases at J, with 8 bases between the two ends. The germline CDR1 and CDR2 sequences are SGHVS and FQNEAQ. CDR3 length equals 15 residues. The CDR3 is CASSLGRTSTDTQYF. CDR3 in DNA: TGTGCCAGCAGCTTAGGTAGAACTAGCACAGATACGCAGTATTTT.

J is TRBJ2-7 and V is TRBV10-1; the D gene is possibly TRBD2 (6 bases). V was clipped by 2 bases and J by 2 bases, with 13 bases between them. This CDR3 is built from 15 residues. The germline V gene has CDR1 WNHNN and CDR2 SYGVQD (reference sequence). CDR3 coding DNA: TGCGCCAGCAGTGAGGGTCCGGGACTTACCTACGAGCAGTACTTC. It specifies CASSEGPGLTYEQYF.

The chain is built from TRBV4-2 and TRBJ2-3, with D tentatively TRBD2 (6 bases). This CDR3 is 16 amino acids long. The V gene lost 0 bases and the J gene lost 3 bases, with 13 bases spanning the gap. Germline V gives CDR1 LGHNA, CDR2 YNFKEQ. Written as DNA, the CDR3 is TGTGCCAGCAGCCAAGAGGGTCCGGGAGAAACAGATACGCAGTATTTT. It is translated as CASSQEGPGETDTQYF.

This clone has just one count. The V gene is TRBV5-1, the J gene TRBJ1-5; 7 bases are shared with TRBD1. The germline V gene encodes CDR1 SGHRS and CDR2 YFSETQ. The CDR3 is 14 amino acids. With V trimmed by 2 bases and J by 12 bases, 11 bases remained unmatched. Here the CDR3 reads CASSFETGKGVQHF. CDR3 coding DNA: TGCGCCAGCAGCTTTGAGACAGGGAAAGGAGTCCAGCATTTT.

This chain joins TRBV4-1 and TRBJ2-7; D possibly corresponds to TRBD1 (6 bases). The length of the CDR3 is 15 residues. V was pared by 3 bases and J by 4 bases, with 16 bases between. Germline values: CDR1 MGHRA, CDR2 YSYEKL. The CDR3 sequence is CASSQERGMVYEQYF. CDR3 DNA: TGCGCCAGCAGCCAGGAGAGGGGGATGGTTTACGAGCAGTACTTC.

The chain employs TRBV27 and TRBJ1-1; weak D call: TRBD1 (5 bases). This CDR3 spans 15 amino acids. Germline V CDR1 and CDR2: MNHEY, SMNVEV (reference sequence). The V end lost 3 bases, the J end lost 1 base, and 12 bases lay between the germline ends. The CDR3 DNA follows: TGTGCCAGCAGTTTGGGGGGGGTTACGAACACTGAAGCTTTCTTT. Protein: CASSLGGVTNTEAFF.

The chain combines TRBV7-3 with TRBJ1-6; 9 nucleotides agree with TRBD1. The CDR3 is 18 amino acids. The V gene end was trimmed by 5 bases and the J gene end by 10 bases; junction bases not matched to a gene: 18. Germline CDR1 SGHTA, CDR2 FQGTGA. The CDR3 DNA reads TGTGCCAGCAGCAAAAATCCCCGGGACAGGGTTGGAGGGTCACCCCTCCACTTT. Translated: CASSKNPRDRVGGSPLHF.

V and J are TRBV11-1 and TRBJ1-1; TRBD1 agrees at 7 bases. CDR1 SGHAT and CDR2 FQDESV come from the germline V gene (reference sequence). Trimming removed 3 bases from V and 4 bases from J; junction bases left unmatched: 8. The CDR3 extends over 15 amino acids. The CDR3 region is CASSFRDRMGTEAFF. The CDR3 DNA follows: TGTGCCAGCAGCTTCCGGGACAGAATGGGCACTGAAGCTTTCTTT.

This chain joins TRBV5-4 and TRBJ1-6; the D is unclear. Looked up from germline, CDR1 is SGHNT and CDR2 is YYREEE (reference sequence). This CDR3 is built from 12 residues. V was trimmed by 1 base and J by 10 bases, leaving 6 bases between them. The CDR3 DNA reads as TGTGCCAGCAGCTTGTTAGTCTCACCCCTCCACTTT. Translating it yields CASSLLVSPLHF.

The genes are TRBV6-6 and TRBJ2-5; perhaps TRBD2 as D (6 bases). With 7 bases removed from V and 1 base from J, the gap between germline ends came to 16 bases. Per germline, CDR1 MNHNY and CDR2 SVGAGI (reference sequence). This CDR3 spans 15 amino acids. Here the CDR3 DNA reads TGTGCCAGCACCTTCATAGGACTATTCCAAGAGACCCAGTACTTC. This gives the protein CASTFIGLFQETQYF.

This clone was picked up a small number of times. CDR3 sequence reads: CASSYLGLNTEAFF. In nucleotides, the CDR3 is TGTGCCAGCAGTTATCTAGGCCTGAACACTGAAGCTTTCTTT. The gene calls are TRBV6-6 and TRBJ1-1; no firm D call. The CDR3 spans 14 residues. Germline CDR1 and CDR2: MNHNY and SVGAGI (reference sequence). The V end was cut by 3 bases, the J end by 0 bases, with 8 bases between.

V and J are TRBV11-2 and TRBJ2-3; 7 nucleotides match TRBD1. The CDR3 is made up of 14 amino acids. The V gene end was trimmed by 7 bases and the J gene end by 6 bases; junction bases not matched to a gene: 10. CDR1 and CDR2 from the germline V gene are SGHAT and FQNNGV. DNA of the CDR3: TGTGCCAGCAACTCACAGGGGACGGTGGATACGCAGTATTTT. As protein: CASNSQGTVDTQYF.

The J gene is TRBJ1-6, the V gene TRBV19, with TRBD1 matching 12 bases. The length of the CDR3 is 14 residues. Losses at the gene ends were 4 bases for V and 9 bases for J; bases not matched to a gene: 1. Germline CDR1 is LNHDA and CDR2 is SQIVND (reference sequence). CDR3 sequence (DNA): TGTGCCAGTAGTAAGGGACAGGGGGCTTCACCCCTCCACTTT. Its protein product is CASSKGQGASPLHF.

The CDR3 sequence: CASSLFAGLNQPQHF. CDR3 bases: TGTGCCAGCAGTTTATTTGCAGGGTTAAATCAGCCCCAGCATTTT. This chain connects TRBV28 to TRBJ1-5; maybe TRBD1 (5 bases). The CDR3 runs to 15 residues. Germline V gene data show CDR1 as MDHEN and CDR2 as SYDVKM. V lost 1 base, J lost 4 bases, and 11 bases lay in between.

V is TRBV11-2 and J is TRBJ2-1, with a weak D call TRBD2 (5 bases). The germline V gene has CDR1 SGHAT and CDR2 FQNNGV. Trimming pared 6 bases from V and 8 bases from J, leaving 11 bases between. There are 12 residues in the CDR3. The CDR3 nucleotides read TGTGCCAGCAGTCACGAGGGCGATGAGCAGTTCTTC. As protein: CASSHEGDEQFF.

This chain links TRBV5-1 with TRBJ1-5; D is undetermined. Germline lookup yields CDR1 SGHRS and CDR2 YFSETQ. V lost 7 bases and J lost 0, with 8 bases in between. CDR3 length: 13 residues. The CDR3 region is CASSENSNQPQHF. As DNA, the CDR3 is TGCGCCAGCTCTGAGAATAGCAATCAGCCCCAGCATTTT. Full variable domain (outside the CDR3, taken from reference TRBV5-1 and TRBJ1-5): KAGVTQTPRYLIKTRGQQVTLSCSPISGHRSVSWYQQTPGQGLQFLFEYFSETQRNKGNFPGRFSGRQFSNSRSEMNVSTLELGDSALYLCASSENSNQPQHFGDGTRLSIL.

V and J are TRBV12-5 and TRBJ2-3, with TRBD2 matching 7 bases. The J segment lost 1 base and the V segment lost 3 bases, leaving 7 bases of the junction unmatched. This CDR3 has 16 amino acids. Per the germline V gene, CDR1 is LGHNT and CDR2 is FRNRAP. The CDR3 nucleotides read TGTGCTAGTGGTTTTCGGACGGGAGGAGGCACAGATACGCAGTATTTT. Translated: CASGFRTGGGTDTQYF.

The J gene is TRBJ2-3, the V gene TRBV6-2 or TRBV6-3, with D possibly matching TRBD2 (5 bases). The CDR3 covers 14 residues. Between the trimmed V and J ends, which lost 5 bases and 4 bases, there was a span of 13 bases. Germline V gene data show CDR1 as MNHEY and CDR2 as SVGEGT. The CDR3 nucleotides are TGTGCCAGCAGTCAACGCCTCGGGGCAGATACGCAGTATTTT. This translates into CASSQRLGADTQYF.

This chain links TRBV4-2 with TRBJ2-7; possibly TRBD2 for D (5 bases). V shed 0 bases and J shed 6 bases, with 9 bases lying between them. CDR3 length: 13 residues. Germline lookup yields CDR1 LGHNA and CDR2 YNFKEQ. Here the CDR3 DNA reads TGTGCCAGCAGCCAAGAGGGGAGTGGCGAGCAGTACTTC. Its translation is CASSQEGSGEQYF.

This rearrangement joins TRBV15 to TRBJ2-7; 7 nucleotides agree with TRBD1. There are 15 residues in the CDR3. Germline trimming cut 0 bases from V and 2 bases from J; bases unmatched to any gene: 4. Germline V gives CDR1 LNHNV, CDR2 YYDKDF (reference sequence). CDR3 sequence (DNA): TGTGCCACCAGCAGAGAGGCAGGGGGAACCTACGAGCAGTACTTC. It encodes CATSREAGGTYEQYF.

The chain recombines TRBV7-2 with TRBJ1-3, with 7 positions matching TRBD1. V dropped 1 base and J dropped 4; count of bases not matched to a gene: 7. This CDR3 spans 16 amino acids. Germline CDR1 SGHTA, CDR2 FQGNSA. The CDR3 sequence: CASSLEGTGVGNTIYF. CDR3 DNA: TGTGCCAGCAGCTTAGAGGGTACAGGGGTCGGAAACACCATATATTTT.

The gene calls are TRBV6-4 and TRBJ2-2; no clear D. Germline assignment: CDR1 MRHNA and CDR2 SNTAGT. Trimming stripped 3 bases from V and 2 bases from J, with 4 bases between. The CDR3 has 13 amino acids. The CDR3 is CASSDLNTGELFF. In DNA, the CDR3 is TGTGCCAGCAGTGATCTAAACACCGGGGAGCTGTTTTTT.

This sequence joins TRBV9 and TRBJ2-7, with D tentatively TRBD1 (5 bases). CDR1 SGDLS and CDR2 YYNGEE come from the germline V gene. Trimming took 3 bases from V and 0 from J, leaving 16 bases between them. This CDR3 has 16 residues. This chain's CDR3 is CASSAYGGAVSYEQYF. For the CDR3, the DNA is TGTGCCAGCAGCGCGTACGGTGGGGCAGTCTCCTACGAGCAGTACTTC. The full variable domain, completed using reference TRBV9 and TRBJ2-7, is DSGVTQTPKHLITATGQRVTLRCSPRSGDLSVYWYQQSLDQGLQFLIQYYNGEERAKGNILERFSAQQFPDLHSELNLSSLELGDSALYFCASSAYGGAVSYEQYFGPGTRLTVT.

This sequence joins TRBV9 and TRBJ1-3, with no clear D. The CDR3 runs 17 residues. The V gene lost 0 bases and the J gene lost 0 bases, with 13 bases spanning the gap. Germline lookup yields CDR1 SGDLS and CDR2 YYNGEE. The DNA for the CDR3 is TGTGCCAGCAGCGTAGGGCCGGGTATGTCCTCTGGAAACACCATATATTTT. Amino acids: CASSVGPGMSSGNTIYF.

The chain recombines TRBV7-3 with TRBJ1-1, with D perhaps matching TRBD1 (5 bases). The CDR3 extends over 13 amino acids. Trimming stripped 4 bases from V and 5 bases from J, with 11 bases between. In germline, CDR1 is SGHTA, CDR2 FQGTGA. CDR3: CASSWRGGTEAFF. The DNA for the CDR3 is TGTGCCAGCAGCTGGAGGGGCGGGACTGAAGCTTTCTTT.

The chain employs TRBV4-1 and TRBJ2-3, with TRBD1 identical over 9 bases. V lost 3 bases to trimming and J lost 3 bases; unmatched junction nucleotides: 4. This CDR3 spans 15 amino acids. The germline V gene encodes CDR1 MGHRA and CDR2 YSYEKL. This chain's CDR3 is CASSHPGQGTDTQYF. In DNA form, the CDR3 reads TGCGCCAGCAGCCACCCGGGACAGGGTACAGATACGCAGTATTTT.

This clone came up a few times. The chain carries TRBV5-5 and TRBJ1-6; perhaps TRBD1 as D (5 bases). Germline V gene data show CDR1 as SGHKS and CDR2 as YYEKEE (reference sequence). This CDR3 contains 13 residues. V lost 3 bases and J 13 bases, leaving 14 bases between the germline ends. DNA for the CDR3: TGTGCCAGCAGCTCCCAGGGCGGGGCGCCCCTCCACTTT. This sequence encodes CASSSQGGAPLHF. Full variable domain (outside the CDR3, taken from reference TRBV5-5 and TRBJ1-6): DAGVTQSPTHLIKTRGQQVTLRCSPISGHKSVSWYQQVLGQGPQFIFQYYEKEERGRGNFPDRFSARQFPNYSSELNVNALLLGDSALYLCASSSQGGAPLHFGNGTRLTVT.

The chain combines TRBV10-3 with TRBJ1-1, with 8 bases that match TRBD1. CDR1 is ENHRY, CDR2 SYGVKD, per germline. The CDR3 is 14 amino acids. With 6 bases clipped from V and 4 bases from J, the junction kept 7 bases outside the gene matches. The CDR3 DNA follows: TGTGCCATCAGGACCGGGACAGGACGCACTGAAGCTTTCTTT. Its protein product is CAIRTGTGRTEAFF.